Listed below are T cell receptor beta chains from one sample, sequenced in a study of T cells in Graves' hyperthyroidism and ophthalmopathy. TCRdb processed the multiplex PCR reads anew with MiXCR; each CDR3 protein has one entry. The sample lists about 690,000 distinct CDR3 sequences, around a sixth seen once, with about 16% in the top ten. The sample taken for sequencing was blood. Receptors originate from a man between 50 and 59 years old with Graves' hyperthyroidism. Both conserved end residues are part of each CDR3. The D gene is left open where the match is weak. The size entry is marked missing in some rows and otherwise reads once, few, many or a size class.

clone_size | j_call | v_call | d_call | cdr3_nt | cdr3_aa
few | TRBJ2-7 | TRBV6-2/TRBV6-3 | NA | TGTGCCAGCAGTAGCCGGGACGCTCGCTACGAGCAGTACTTC | CASSSRDARYEQYF
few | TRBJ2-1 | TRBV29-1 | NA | TGCAGCGTTGTTTCTCGTGATAGCTTCAGCAATGAGCAGTTCTTC | CSVVSRDSFSNEQFF
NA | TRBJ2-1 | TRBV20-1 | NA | TGCAGTGCTCCCAGTTTGAGCTGGCGGTGGAATGAGCAGTTCTTC | CSAPSLSWRWNEQFF
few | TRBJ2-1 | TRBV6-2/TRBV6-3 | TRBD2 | TGTGCCAGCCTCCGGGGGGGGAATGAGCAGTTCTTC | CASLRGGNEQFF
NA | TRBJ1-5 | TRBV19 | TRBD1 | TGTGCCAGTAGTACCTCCGGGACAGGGGGCGCGGGTCAGCCCCAGCATTTT | CASSTSGTGGAGQPQHF
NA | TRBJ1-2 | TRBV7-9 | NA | TGTGCCAGCAGCTTTAGTAGCACTAACTATGGCTACACCTTC | CASSFSSTNYGYTF
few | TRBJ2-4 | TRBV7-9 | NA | TGTGCCAGCAGCTTATCTTTGACCGGAGCCAAAAACATTCAGTACTTC | CASSLSLTGAKNIQYF
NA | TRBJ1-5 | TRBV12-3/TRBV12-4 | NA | TGTGCCAGCAGTCTCCTCTGGGGGGGCGGCAATCAGCCCCAGCATTTT | CASSLLWGGGNQPQHF
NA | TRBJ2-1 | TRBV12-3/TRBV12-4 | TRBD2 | TGTGCCAGCAGGTCGACCGGGACTAGCGGGATCCAAAGTGAGCAGTTCTTC | CASRSTGTSGIQSEQFF
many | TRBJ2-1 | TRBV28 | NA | TGTGCCAGCTCATCCGGGAGTCTGAACAATGAGCAGTTCTTC | CASSSGSLNNEQFF
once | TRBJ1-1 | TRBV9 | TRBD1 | TGTGCCAGCAGCCGGGGACAGGGTTACATGAACACTGAAGCTTTCTTT | CASSRGQGYMNTEAFF
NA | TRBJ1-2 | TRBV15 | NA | TGTGCCACCAGCAGAGATCTGGGGCAGAACTATGGCTACACCTTC | CATSRDLGQNYGYTF
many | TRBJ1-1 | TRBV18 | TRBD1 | TGTGCCAGCTCACCACCCCGGACAGGGGCTACTGAAGCTTTCTTT | CASSPPRTGATEAFF
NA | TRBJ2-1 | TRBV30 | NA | TGTGCCTGGAGTTGGAGGGAGGACAATCACAATGAGCAGTTCTTC | CAWSWREDNHNEQFF
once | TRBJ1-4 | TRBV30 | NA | TGTGCCTGGAGTGTGGGGGGCGAGGACAAACTGTTTTTT | CAWSVGGEDKLFF
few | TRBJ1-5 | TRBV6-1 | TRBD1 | TGTGCCAGCAGTTTGAACAGGGGGCGAGGCAATCAGCCCCAGCATTTT | CASSLNRGRGNQPQHF
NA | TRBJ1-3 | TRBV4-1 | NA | TGCGCCAGCAGCCAACAGGGTAGGAACACCATATATTTT | CASSQQGRNTIYF
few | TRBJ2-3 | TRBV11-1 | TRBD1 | TGTGCCAGCAGCTTTAGCGGACAGGGGGGGGATACGCAGTATTTT | CASSFSGQGGDTQYF
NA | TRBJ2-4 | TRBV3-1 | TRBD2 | TGTGCCAGCAGCCAAGATCGACTAGCCCAAAACATTCAGTACTTC | CASSQDRLAQNIQYF
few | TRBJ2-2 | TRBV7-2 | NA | TGTGCCAGCAGCTTCGCCGGGACATCTACCGGGGAGCTGTTTTTT | CASSFAGTSTGELFF
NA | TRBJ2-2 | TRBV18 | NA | TGTGCCAGCTCACCAGAGGAGGGGTACGGGGAGCTGTTTTTT | CASSPEEGYGELFF
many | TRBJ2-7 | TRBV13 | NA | TGTGCCAGCAGCGCCCCTAAAAATGAGCAGTACTTC | CASSAPKNEQYF
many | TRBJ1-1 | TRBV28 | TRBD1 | TGTGCCAGCAGTTTATTAACGCTTAAGACAGGGGCCACTGAAGCTTTCTTT | CASSLLTLKTGATEAFF
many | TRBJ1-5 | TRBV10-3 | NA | TGTGCCATCAGTGATGGTTTCGAGGGTCAGCCCCAGCATTTT | CAISDGFEGQPQHF
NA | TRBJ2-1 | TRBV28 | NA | TGTGCCAGCAGCTCGATCGCCGTCGGGCAGTTCTTC | CASSSIAVGQFF
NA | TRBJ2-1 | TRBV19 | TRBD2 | TGTGCCAGTAGTATAGGACTAGCGGGAGGGCCTGGGCATGAGCAGTTCTTC | CASSIGLAGGPGHEQFF
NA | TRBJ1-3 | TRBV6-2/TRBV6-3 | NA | TGTGCCAGCAGTTACTCTGAGAGCTCTGGAAACACCATATATTTT | CASSYSESSGNTIYF
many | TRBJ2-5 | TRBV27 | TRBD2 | TGTGCCAGCAGCGGGGGGGAGACCCAGTACTTC | CASSGGETQYF
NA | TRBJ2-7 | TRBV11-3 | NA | TGTGCCAGCGGAGGGCTTCTTGAGGAGCAGTACTTC | CASGGLLEEQYF
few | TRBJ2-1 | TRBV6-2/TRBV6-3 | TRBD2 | TGTGCCAGCAGTTACGGGCAGCGGGACCCCCTCGATGAGCAGTTCTTC | CASSYGQRDPLDEQFF
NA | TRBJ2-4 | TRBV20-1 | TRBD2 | TGCAGTGCTCAAATTCCGACTAGCGGGATTCAGTACTTC | CSAQIPTSGIQYF
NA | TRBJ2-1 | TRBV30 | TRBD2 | TGTGCCTGGAGTGTGGGACTAGCGGGATGGAGCTCCTACAATGAGCAGTTCTTC | CAWSVGLAGWSSYNEQFF
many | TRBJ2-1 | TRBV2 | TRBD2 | TGTGCCAGCAGGTTAAATAGCGGGAGATCCTACAATGAGCAGTTCTTC | CASRLNSGRSYNEQFF
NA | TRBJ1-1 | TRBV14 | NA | TGTGCCAGCAGCCAAGATGGTCGGCCCCTTTTCGGGTTGAACACTGAAGCTTTCTTT | CASSQDGRPLFGLNTEAFF
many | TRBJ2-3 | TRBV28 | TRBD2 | TGTGCCATCAGCGGGAGGGCAGGGACAGATACGCAGTATTTT | CAISGRAGTDTQYF
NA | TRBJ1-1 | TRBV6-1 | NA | TGTGCCAGCATAGGGCTAATAGGGACTGAAGCTTTCTTT | CASIGLIGTEAFF
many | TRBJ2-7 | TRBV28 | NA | TGTGCCAGCAGTGTCCTGGCTCCTTCCGCCACCTACGAGCAGTACTTC | CASSVLAPSATYEQYF
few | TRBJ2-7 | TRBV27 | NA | TGTGCCACCCGGCCCCTCGAATATAACGAGCAGTACTTC | CATRPLEYNEQYF
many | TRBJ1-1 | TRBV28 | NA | TGTGCCAGCAGTTTTAAAGTTCCCGGGACTGAAGCTTTCTTT | CASSFKVPGTEAFF
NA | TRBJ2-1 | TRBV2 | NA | TGTGCCAGCAGTGGCGGGATCCGATTTTCTGAGCAGTTCTTC | CASSGGIRFSEQFF
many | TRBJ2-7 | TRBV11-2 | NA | TGTGCCAGCAGCTCGTCGGGACTTATCTACGAGCAGTACTTC | CASSSSGLIYEQYF
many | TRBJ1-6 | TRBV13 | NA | TGTGCCAGCAGGATTAAGAGGGGAGTCCCGTATAATTCACCCCTCCACTTT | CASRIKRGVPYNSPLHF
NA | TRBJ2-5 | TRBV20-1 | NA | TGCAGTGCAATGAAGGACGCCGCCCCGGGGCAGACCCAGTACTTC | CSAMKDAAPGQTQYF
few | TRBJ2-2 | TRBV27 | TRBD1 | TGTGCCAGCAGTTTTTCGACAGGGCCCGGGGAGCTGTTTTTT | CASSFSTGPGELFF
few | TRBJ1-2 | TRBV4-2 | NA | TGTGCCAGCAGCCAGGAGGGCCTCAACTATGGCTACACCTTC | CASSQEGLNYGYTF
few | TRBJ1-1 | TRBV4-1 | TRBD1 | TGCGCCAGCAGCCAAACGAGGACAGGGGCTGGGAACACTGAAGCTTTCTTT | CASSQTRTGAGNTEAFF
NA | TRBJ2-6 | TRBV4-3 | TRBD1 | TGCGCCAGCAGCCTAAGACAGGGGGGAGGTTCTGGGGCCAACGTCCTGACTTTC | CASSLRQGGGSGANVLTF
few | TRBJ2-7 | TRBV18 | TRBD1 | TGTGCCAGCTCTCCCCGACTGGACAGGACAACCTACGAGCAGTACTTC | CASSPRLDRTTYEQYF
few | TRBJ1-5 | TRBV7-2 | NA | TGTGCCAGCAGCCCCGGTCCGAGGCCCCAGCATTTT | CASSPGPRPQHF